This TCR beta chain was sequenced during a study of PD-1 blockade in classical Hodgkin lymphoma. Germline CDR1 reads MGHRA; CDR2 reads YSYEKL. V was clipped by 0 bases and J by 0 bases, with 8 bases between them. This CDR3 contains 16 residues. Each patient experienced a relapse that followed autologous stem cell transplantation, and brentuximab vedotin exposure varied. The sample holds a few counts of this clone. Repertoires were generated with immunoSEQ multiplex PCR, while TCRdb's copy carries only in-frame clones and drops some. The sample consists of over 10,000 clones, roughly 78% of them appearing once.

The source was peripheral blood mononuclear cells (PBMCs), collected at baseline. The chain couples TRBV4-1 to TRBJ2-2; TRBD1 or TRBD2 may be the D gene (5 bases each). The sequence was obtained from a human donor with classical Hodgkin lymphoma. The CDR3 coding sequence is TGCGCCAGCAGCCAAGAGGGGACGTCGAACACCGGGGAGCTGTTTTTT. It is translated as CASSQEGTSNTGELFF.